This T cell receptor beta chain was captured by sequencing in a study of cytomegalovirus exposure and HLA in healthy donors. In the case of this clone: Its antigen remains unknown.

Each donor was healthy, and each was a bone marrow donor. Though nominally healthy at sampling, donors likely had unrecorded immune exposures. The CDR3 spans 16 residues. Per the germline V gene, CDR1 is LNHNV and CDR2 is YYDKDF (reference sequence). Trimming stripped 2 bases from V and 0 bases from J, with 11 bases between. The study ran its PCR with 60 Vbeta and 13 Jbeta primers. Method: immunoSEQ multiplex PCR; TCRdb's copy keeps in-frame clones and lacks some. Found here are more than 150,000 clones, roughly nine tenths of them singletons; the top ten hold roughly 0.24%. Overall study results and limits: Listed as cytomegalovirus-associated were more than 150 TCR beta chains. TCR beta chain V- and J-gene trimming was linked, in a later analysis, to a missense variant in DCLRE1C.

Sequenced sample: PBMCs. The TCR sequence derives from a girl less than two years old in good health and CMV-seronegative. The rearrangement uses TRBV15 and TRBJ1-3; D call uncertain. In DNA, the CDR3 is TGTGCCACCAGCAGACAGTCCTCTCGCTCTGGAAACACCATATATTTT. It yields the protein CATSRQSSRSGNTIYF. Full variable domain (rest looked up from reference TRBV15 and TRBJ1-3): DAMVIQNPRYQVTQFGKPVTLSCSQTLNHNVMYWYQQKSSQAPKLLFHYYDKDFNNEADTPDNFQSRRPNTSFCFLDIRSPGLGDTAMYLCATSRQSSRSGNTIYFGEGSWLTVV.